A single sample is the source of the 10 T cell receptor beta chains below, sequenced in a study of blood T cell repertoires in COVID-19. The assay was immunoSEQ multiplex PCR, and TCRdb's table has in-frame clones only and misses some. The sample yields 150,000 to 160,000 clones, roughly 80% seen once. Sequencing was carried out using peripheral blood. Every receptor here comes from a man older than 75 with acute or convalescent COVID-19.

In its sample, this clone was seen a few times. The V gene is TRBV7-2, the J gene TRBJ1-1; 9 nucleotides align to TRBD1. Unmatched junction bases numbered 13, after V lost 5 bases and J lost 0 bases. Germline values: CDR1 SGHTA, CDR2 FQGNSA. The CDR3 has 18 amino acids. CDR3 DNA sequence: TGTGCCAGCAGCCTTAGAGGTGGGACAGGGAGGTTGAACACTGAAGCTTTCTTT. Translated: CASSLRGGTGRLNTEAFF.

The sample holds a few counts of this clone. The V gene is TRBV7-9, the J gene TRBJ2-7; TRBD1 is a possible D gene (6 bases). This CDR3 has 15 amino acids. The germline V gene encodes CDR1 SEHNR and CDR2 FQNEAQ (reference sequence). The V and J ends lost 1 base and 1 base respectively, with 11 bases between them. The CDR3 spells CASSLVRGLSYEQYV. CDR3 nucleotide sequence: TGTGCCAGCAGCTTAGTCAGGGGTCTTTCCTACGAGCAGTACGTC.

V is TRBV9 and J is TRBJ1-1, with D perhaps TRBD1 (5 bases). The CDR3 consists of 13 residues. The V end lost 4 bases, the J end lost 1 base, and 8 bases lay between the germline ends. Germline-derived CDR1 and CDR2 are SGDLS and YYNGEE. CDR3 region: CASSKDTNTEAFF. In DNA, the CDR3 is TGTGCCAGCAGCAAGGACACGAACACTGAAGCTTTCTTT.

The chain joins TRBV11-3 to TRBJ1-6; TRBD1 matches at 7 bases. Germline V lookup: CDR1 SGHNT, CDR2 YENEEA. V shed 2 bases, J shed 10 bases, and the junction held 5 bases outside the gene matches. The CDR3 is made up of 14 amino acids. CDR3 nucleotide sequence: TGTGCCAGCAGCTTAACCGGGACAGACTCACCCCTCCACTTT. This encodes CASSLTGTDSPLHF.

The rearrangement uses TRBV3-1 (or the pseudogene TRBV3-2) and TRBJ2-4; D perhaps matches TRBD2 (5 bases). CDR3 length equals 13 residues. With 0 bases removed from V and 7 bases from J, the gap between germline ends came to 7 bases. Germline CDR1 is LGHDT and CDR2 is YNNKEL (reference sequence). The CDR3 DNA reads TGTGCCAGCAGCCAAGAGGAGGTGAACATTCAGTACTTC. Amino acid sequence: CASSQEEVNIQYF.

J is TRBJ2-5 and V is TRBV2; 10 nucleotides match TRBD1. After removal of 7 bases from V and 0 bases from J, the junction contained 8 bases not matched to a gene. Germline loops: CDR1 SNHLY, CDR2 FYNNEI. This CDR3 region has 16 residues. The CDR3 here is CASTFTGTGDQETQYF. The CDR3 nucleotides read TGTGCCAGCACTTTCACCGGGACAGGGGACCAAGAGACCCAGTACTTC. The variable domain in full, with the rest retrieved from reference TRBV2 and TRBJ2-5, is EPEVTQTPSHQVTQMGQEVILRCVPISNHLYFYWYRQILGQKVEFLVSFYNNEISEKSEIFDDQFSVERPDGSNFTLKIRSTKLEDSAMYFCASTFTGTGDQETQYFGPGTRLLVL.

The CDR3 coding sequence is TGCGCCAGCAGTCAATCAGGAAACAGCCTAAGCTCTGGGGCCAACGTCCTGACTTTC. Its protein product is CASSQSGNSLSSGANVLTF. The V gene is TRBV23-1, the J gene TRBJ2-6; no reliable D call. TRBV23-1 is assigned to the ORF class and has an uncertain function. This CDR3 contains 19 residues. V was cut by 0 bases and J by 0 bases, with 15 bases left in between.

In its sample, this clone was seen once. This CDR3 reads CASRPTGTGYNEKLFF. The CDR3 DNA sequence: TGTGCCAGCAGGCCTACGGGGACAGGGTACAATGAAAAACTGTTTTTT. This chain links TRBV27 with TRBJ1-4, with TRBD1 matching over 9 bases. Unmatched junction bases numbered 10, after V lost 6 bases and J lost 5 bases. Germline assignment: CDR1 MNHEY and CDR2 SMNVEV (reference sequence). The CDR3 totals 16 residues.

The chain has TRBV7-2 and TRBJ2-5; 11 positions agree with TRBD2. From germline, CDR1 is SGHTA and CDR2 FQGNSA. V gave up 1 base and J gave up 4 bases; unmatched junction bases: 8. The CDR3 is made up of 17 amino acids. The chain's CDR3 is CASSLGGSGGAVETQYF. The DNA of the CDR3 is TGTGCCAGCAGCTTAGGCGGTAGCGGGGGGGCTGTAGAGACCCAGTACTTC. Looking up the rest from reference TRBV7-2 and TRBJ2-5 gives the full variable domain: GAGVSQSPSNKVTEKGKDVELRCDPISGHTALYWYRQSLGQGLEFLIYFQGNSAPDKSGLPSDRFSAERTGGSVSTLTIQRTQQEDSAVYLCASSLGGSGGAVETQYFGPGTRLLVL.

With regard to this clone: Other nucleotide sequences in the sample specify the same CDR3. V gene TRBV5-1 combines with J gene TRBJ2-5; 7 bases are shared with TRBD1. Germline trimming cut 5 bases from V and 1 base from J; bases unmatched to any gene: 2. Germline lookup yields CDR1 SGHRS and CDR2 YFSETQ. The CDR3 consists of 13 residues. The CDR3 bases are TGCGCCAGCAGAGGGACAGCCCAAGAGACCCAGTACTTC. Its protein product is CASRGTAQETQYF.